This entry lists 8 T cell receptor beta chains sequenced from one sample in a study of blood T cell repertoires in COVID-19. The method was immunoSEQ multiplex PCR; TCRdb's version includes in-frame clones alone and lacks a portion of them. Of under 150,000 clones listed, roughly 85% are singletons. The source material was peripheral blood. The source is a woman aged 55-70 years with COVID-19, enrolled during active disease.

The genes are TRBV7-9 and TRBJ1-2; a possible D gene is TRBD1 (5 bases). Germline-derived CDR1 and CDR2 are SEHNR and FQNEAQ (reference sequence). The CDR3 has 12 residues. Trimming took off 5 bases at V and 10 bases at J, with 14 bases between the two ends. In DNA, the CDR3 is TGTGCCAGCAGCCCGAAAGCAGGGAACTACACCTTC. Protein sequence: CASSPKAGNYTF.

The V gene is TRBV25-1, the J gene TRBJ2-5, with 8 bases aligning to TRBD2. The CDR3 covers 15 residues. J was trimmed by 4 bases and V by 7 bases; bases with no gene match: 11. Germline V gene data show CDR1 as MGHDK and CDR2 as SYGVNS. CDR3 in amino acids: CASMRGDSLVETQYF. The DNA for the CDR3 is TGTGCCAGCATGCGGGGGGATTCTCTAGTAGAGACCCAGTACTTC.

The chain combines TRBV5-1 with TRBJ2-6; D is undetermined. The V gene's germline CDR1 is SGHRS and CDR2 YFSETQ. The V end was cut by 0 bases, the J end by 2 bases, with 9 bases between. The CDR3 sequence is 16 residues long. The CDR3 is CASSLGVGTGANVLTF. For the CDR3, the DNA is TGCGCCAGCAGCTTGGGGGTGGGCACTGGGGCCAACGTCCTGACTTTC.

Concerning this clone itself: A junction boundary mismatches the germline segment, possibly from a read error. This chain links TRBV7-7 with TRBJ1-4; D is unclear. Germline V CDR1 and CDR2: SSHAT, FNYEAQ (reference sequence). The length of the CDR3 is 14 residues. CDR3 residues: CASSLTQGSEKLFF. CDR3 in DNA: TGTGCTAGCAGCTTAACGCAAGGGAGTGAAAAACTGTTTTTT.

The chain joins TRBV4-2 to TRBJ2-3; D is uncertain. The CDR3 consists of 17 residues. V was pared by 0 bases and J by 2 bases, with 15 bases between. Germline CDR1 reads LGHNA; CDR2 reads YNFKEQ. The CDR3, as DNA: TGTGCCAGCAGCCAAGAGTCTTGGCCGGCGGACACAGATACGCAGTATTTT. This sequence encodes CASSQESWPADTDTQYF.

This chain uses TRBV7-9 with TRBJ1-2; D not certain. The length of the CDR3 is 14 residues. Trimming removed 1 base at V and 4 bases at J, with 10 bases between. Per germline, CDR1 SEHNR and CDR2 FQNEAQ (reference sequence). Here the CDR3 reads CASSLEVPGYGYTF. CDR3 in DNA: TGTGCCAGCAGCTTAGAAGTGCCGGGCTATGGCTACACCTTC.

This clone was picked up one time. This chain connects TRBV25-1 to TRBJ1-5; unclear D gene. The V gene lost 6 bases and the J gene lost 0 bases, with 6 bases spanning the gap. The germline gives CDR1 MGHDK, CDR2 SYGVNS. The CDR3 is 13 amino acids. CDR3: CASSLYSNQPQHF. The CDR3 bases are TGTGCCAGCAGCCTTTATAGCAATCAGCCCCAGCATTTT.

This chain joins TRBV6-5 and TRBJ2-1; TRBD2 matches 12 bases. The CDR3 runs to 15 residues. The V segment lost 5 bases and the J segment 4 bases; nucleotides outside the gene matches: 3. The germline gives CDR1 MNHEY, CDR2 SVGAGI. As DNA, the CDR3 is TGTGCCAGCAGTCCGACTAGCGGGGGTTACAATGAGCAGTTCTTC. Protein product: CASSPTSGGYNEQFF.